This passage covers 22 T cell receptor beta chains from one sample sequenced in a study of T cell changes during pregnancy in multiple sclerosis. Repertoires were generated with immunoSEQ multiplex PCR, while TCRdb's copy carries only in-frame clones and drops some. The sample lists about 22,000 clones; roughly nine tenths were seen once. Specimen: CD4+ T cells from peripheral blood mononuclear cells, collected in the third trimester of pregnancy. These TCRs come from a female donor in good health, enrolled as a control in a pregnancy study.

This rearrangement joins TRBV7-3 to TRBJ2-7; 11 positions agree with TRBD2. V lost 5 bases and J lost 2; bases outside the gene matches: 5. This CDR3 has 15 amino acids. Germline V CDR1 and CDR2: SGHTA, FQGTGA. In nucleotides, the CDR3 is TGTGCCAGCAGCGTAGCGGGAGGGGCAGCCTACGAGCAGTACTTC. Encoded protein: CASSVAGGAAYEQYF.

This clone was picked up a small number of times. This sequence joins TRBV5-4 and TRBJ1-5, with TRBD1 identical over 8 bases. The germline V gene encodes CDR1 SGHNT and CDR2 YYREEE (reference sequence). The CDR3 is made up of 17 amino acids. With V trimmed by 4 bases and J by 0 bases, 9 bases remained unmatched. The DNA of the CDR3 is TGTGCCAGCAGCCTAAGGGGGACAGGCAATAGCAATCAGCCCCAGCATTTT. As protein: CASSLRGTGNSNQPQHF.

This clone was seen once. The CDR3 DNA sequence: TGTGCCAGCTCACCAATATGGGGGGTCAATGAGCAGTTCTTC. Translated: CASSPIWGVNEQFF. The chain couples TRBV18 to TRBJ2-1; possibly TRBD2 for D (6 bases). Germline-derived CDR1 and CDR2 are KGHSH and LQKENI. Between the trimmed V and J ends, which lost 2 bases and 6 bases, there was a span of 11 bases. CDR3 size: 14 residues.

The rearrangement links TRBV7-3 to TRBJ2-2; D remains unclear. V was pared by 5 bases and J by 5 bases, with 6 bases between. CDR3 length: 12 residues. CDR1 SGHTA and CDR2 FQGTGA come from the germline V gene. CDR3 sequence: CASSPITGELFF. The CDR3 bases are TGTGCCAGCAGCCCAATTACCGGGGAGCTGTTTTTT.

This rearrangement joins TRBV6-6 to TRBJ1-5; 8 bases agree with TRBD1. Germline V gene lookup returns CDR1 MNHNY and CDR2 SVGAGI (reference sequence). This CDR3 contains 15 residues. The junction had 7 bases not matched to a gene; V was cut back by 8 bases and J by 1 base. CDR3 loop: CASLRGQGSNQPQHF. The CDR3 nucleotides read TGTGCCAGCTTGCGCGGACAGGGAAGCAATCAGCCCCAGCATTTT.

The J gene is TRBJ2-7, the V gene TRBV7-2; TRBD1 matches at 8 bases. The CDR3 totals 14 residues. Per the germline V gene, CDR1 is SGHTA and CDR2 is FQGNSA. Trimming took 4 bases from V and 2 from J; bases not matched to a gene: 4. CDR3 region: CASSSWTGTYEQYF. As DNA, the CDR3 is TGTGCCAGCAGCTCCTGGACAGGGACCTACGAGCAGTACTTC. Full variable domain (remainder filled in from reference TRBV7-2 and TRBJ2-7): GAGVSQSPSNKVTEKGKDVELRCDPISGHTALYWYRQSLGQGLEFLIYFQGNSAPDKSGLPSDRFSAERTGGSVSTLTIQRTQQEDSAVYLCASSSWTGTYEQYFGPGTRLTVT.

The CDR3 coding sequence is TGTGCCAGCAGCCCCGGGACTAGCGGTTCAGATACGCAGTATTTT. It specifies CASSPGTSGSDTQYF. The chain is built from TRBV11-2 and TRBJ2-3; 11 positions match TRBD2. Germline lookup yields CDR1 SGHAT and CDR2 FQNNGV. The length of the CDR3 is 15 residues. V was clipped by 5 bases and J by 4 bases; unmatched bases: 5.

This chain links TRBV10-3 with TRBJ2-3; D might be TRBD2 (5 bases). Trimming took off 8 bases at V and 5 bases at J, with 14 bases between the two ends. This CDR3 comprises 13 residues. Germline V CDR1 and CDR2: ENHRY, SYGVKD. The CDR3 here is CAIRVRRGDTQYF. CDR3 coding DNA: TGTGCCATCCGGGTGCGTCGGGGAGATACGCAGTATTTT.

The chain carries TRBV5-1 and TRBJ2-5; D is perhaps TRBD2 (5 bases). The germline V and J ends were trimmed by 0 bases and 10 bases, with 13 bases remaining between them. Germline CDR1 and CDR2: SGHRS and YFSETQ. The CDR3 totals 13 residues. CDR3 protein: CASSLGSGMDQYF. DNA for the CDR3: TGCGCCAGCAGCTTGGGGTCGGGGATGGACCAGTACTTC.

A word on this clone: Other nucleotide sequences from this sample produce the same CDR3. The chain couples TRBV11-3 to TRBJ2-7, with 10 bases fitting TRBD1. Germline values: CDR1 SGHNT, CDR2 YENEEA. This CDR3 spans 14 amino acids. V shed 5 bases and J 6 bases; nucleotides not matched to a gene: 7. DNA of the CDR3: TGTGCCAGCAGCCCGGGACAGGGGAGCTCCGAGCAGTACTTC. Its translation is CASSPGQGSSEQYF. Full variable domain (missing parts from reference TRBV11-3 and TRBJ2-7): EAGVVQSPRYKIIEKKQPVAFWCNPISGHNTLYWYLQNLGQGPELLIRYENEEAVDDSQLPKDRFSAERLKGVDSTLKIQPAELGDSAVYLCASSPGQGSSEQYFGPGTRLTVT.

This clone is medium-sized. This chain links TRBV27 with TRBJ1-1; D is ambiguous. This CDR3 is 14 amino acids long. V lost 3 bases to trimming and J lost 0 bases, with 8 bases between them. Per germline, CDR1 MNHEY and CDR2 SMNVEV (reference sequence). The CDR3 here is CASSFRVMNTEAFF. The CDR3 region has the DNA TGTGCCAGCAGTTTTAGAGTCATGAACACTGAAGCTTTCTTT.

CDR3 loop: CASSPLSTDTQYF. For the CDR3, the DNA is TGTGCCAGCAGCCCCCTTAGCACAGATACGCAGTATTTT. The chain employs TRBV9 and TRBJ2-3; no clear D gene. The CDR3 has 13 amino acids. Trimming left V 4 bases short and J 0 bases short, with 6 bases between. From germline, CDR1 is SGDLS and CDR2 YYNGEE.

In DNA form, the CDR3 reads TGCGCCAGCAGCTTTAAGGGGGCGAGCGCTGAAGCTTTCTTT. Amino acid sequence: CASSFKGASAEAFF. The chain carries TRBV5-1 and TRBJ1-1, with 7 bases fitting TRBD1. Germline V gene lookup returns CDR1 SGHRS and CDR2 YFSETQ. The CDR3 has 14 amino acids. J gave up 6 bases and V 2 bases, and 7 bases lay outside the gene matches. The whole variable domain, remainder taken from reference TRBV5-1 and TRBJ1-1, is KAGVTQTPRYLIKTRGQQVTLSCSPISGHRSVSWYQQTPGQGLQFLFEYFSETQRNKGNFPGRFSGRQFSNSRSEMNVSTLELGDSALYLCASSFKGASAEAFFGQGTRLTVV.

This clone has only a few counts. This rearrangement joins TRBV2 to TRBJ1-1; no reliable D call. V gave up 5 bases and J gave up 6 bases, with 13 bases separating them. This CDR3 has 13 residues. CDR1 and CDR2 (germline): SNHLY, FYNNEI. This CDR3 is CASSLTVSAEAFF. CDR3 DNA: TGTGCCAGCAGTCTAACAGTCTCCGCTGAAGCTTTCTTT.

The gene calls are TRBV19 and TRBJ1-1; TRBD1 agrees at 10 bases. V lost 7 bases, J lost 5 bases, and 13 bases stayed unmatched. The CDR3 is 16 residues long. Germline lookup yields CDR1 LNHDA and CDR2 SQIVND (reference sequence). The DNA of the CDR3 is TGTGCCAGTAAAAGGCTGCCCGACAGGGGGCGAACTGAAGCTTTCTTT. It is translated as CASKRLPDRGRTEAFF.

A single count supports this clone. This chain connects TRBV12-5 to TRBJ1-2; D is perhaps TRBD1 (6 bases). Trimming removed 3 bases at V and 1 base at J, with 21 bases between. Germline values: CDR1 LGHNT, CDR2 FRNRAP. The length of the CDR3 is 18 residues. DNA of the CDR3: TGTGCTAGTGGTTTCGAGCCCGCATCAGGGGCCTTTAACTATGGCTACACCTTC. The encoded protein is CASGFEPASGAFNYGYTF.

This clone was seen just once. CDR3 sequence (DNA): TGCAGCGTTGTAGGACAGCCGAACACTGAAGCTTTCTTT. Translated: CSVVGQPNTEAFF. V gene TRBV29-1 combines with J gene TRBJ1-1; tentative D call: TRBD1 (6 bases). The length of the CDR3 is 13 residues. Germline CDR1 and CDR2: SQVTM and ANQGSEA. Trimming left V 4 bases short and J 1 base short, with 10 bases between.

This chain joins TRBV6-5 and TRBJ1-2; TRBD1 matches 7 bases. The V gene end was trimmed by 9 bases and the J gene end by 8 bases; junction bases not matched to a gene: 15. CDR1 and CDR2 from the germline V gene are MNHEY and SVGAGI. The length of the CDR3 is 14 residues. The CDR3 sequence is CASGDLTGVVGYTF. The DNA for the CDR3 is TGTGCCAGTGGGGATCTTACAGGGGTTGTAGGCTACACCTTC.

The rearrangement uses TRBV6-1 and TRBJ1-6; possible D gene TRBD1, 6 bases. This CDR3 has 16 residues. Trimming shortened V by 3 bases and J by 0 bases, and 9 bases separated the two germline ends. Germline CDR1 MNHNS, CDR2 SASEGT. CDR3 amino acids: CASSDLQGSYNSPLHF. The DNA of the CDR3 is TGTGCCAGCAGTGATTTACAGGGCTCCTATAATTCACCCCTCCACTTT.

The genes are TRBV15 and TRBJ2-3, with TRBD1 as a possible D gene (5 bases). This CDR3 comprises 13 residues. Germline lookup yields CDR1 LNHNV and CDR2 YYDKDF (reference sequence). Trimming removed 5 bases at V and 2 bases at J, with 8 bases between. CDR3 in DNA: TGTGCCACCAGCCCAGGGAACACAGATACGCAGTATTTT. This encodes CATSPGNTDTQYF.

This chain connects TRBV5-1 to TRBJ1-1; maybe TRBD1 (6 bases). V was pared by 0 bases and J by 5 bases, with 14 bases between. The CDR3 is made up of 15 amino acids. Germline CDR1 reads SGHRS; CDR2 reads YFSETQ. The CDR3 here is CASSLAGGAGTEAFF. CDR3 bases: TGCGCCAGCAGCTTGGCGGGGGGGGCAGGGACTGAAGCTTTCTTT. Variable domain in full (rest from reference TRBV5-1 and TRBJ1-1): KAGVTQTPRYLIKTRGQQVTLSCSPISGHRSVSWYQQTPGQGLQFLFEYFSETQRNKGNFPGRFSGRQFSNSRSEMNVSTLELGDSALYLCASSLAGGAGTEAFFGQGTRLTVV.

The rearrangement links TRBV27 to TRBJ1-1, with a tentative D call TRBD1 (6 bases). Germline V gene data show CDR1 as MNHEY and CDR2 as SMNVEV (reference sequence). CDR3 length equals 13 residues. Between the trimmed V and J ends, which lost 3 bases and 11 bases, there was a span of 16 bases. The CDR3 sequence: CASSFSVNGQAFF. CDR3 nucleotides: TGTGCCAGCAGTTTTTCTGTCAACGGACAGGCTTTCTTT.